This is a list of T cell receptor beta chains from one sample in a study of identical twins. TCRdb analysed the 5' RACE reads with MiXCR anew, one entry per CDR3 protein. Of more than 1.5 million distinct CDR3 sequences in the sample, roughly 35% were seen once. The sample comprised cord blood. The source of these receptors is a newborn girl in good health. Each CDR3 is given with its conserved first and last residue. D genes are given only for firm matches. Only part of the rows carry a size: once, few, many, or a class if the clone is expanded.

>TRBJ2-7|TRBV4-1|.|.
TGCGCCAGCAGCCAAGGTAGGGCTACCGGTCCCTACGAGCAGTACTTC
CASSQGRATGPYEQYF
>TRBJ2-1|TRBV20-1|.|.
TGCAGTGCTAGAGAATGGCCTAGCAATGAGCAGTTCTTC
CSAREWPSNEQFF
>TRBJ1-2|TRBV29-1|TRBD1|.
TGCAGCGTTTACAGGGGGCATGGCTACACCTTC
CSVYRGHGYTF
>TRBJ2-1|TRBV2|.|.
TGTGCCAGCAGTGGGGGGAATGAGCTGTTCTTC
CASSGGNELFF
>TRBJ1-1|TRBV25-1|TRBD1|few
TGTGCCAGCAGTACACCCGCACAGGGGGAGGGCACTGAAGCTTTCTTT
CASSTPAQGEGTEAFF
>TRBJ1-1|TRBV25-1|.|few
TGTGCCAGCAGTGAATATGGGGTACGGTACACTGAAGCTTTCTTT
CASSEYGVRYTEAFF
>TRBJ2-5|TRBV2|TRBD2|few
TGTGCCAGCGGGACTAGCGGACTACGAGAGCAGTACTTC
CASGTSGLREQYF
>TRBJ2-1|TRBV3-1|.|few
TGTGCCAGCAGCCAAGGCCTAGCGTCGGGCAATGAGCAGTTCTTC
CASSQGLASGNEQFF
>TRBJ2-5|TRBV6-2/TRBV6-3|TRBD1|.
TGTGCCAGCAGTCTACAGGGGATTGAGCAGTACTTC
CASSLQGIEQYF
>TRBJ2-1|TRBV27|.|.
TGTGCCAGCAGTTCGGAGGGGTCAGGGGACAATGAGCAGTTCTTC
CASSSEGSGDNEQFF
>TRBJ1-1|TRBV6-6|TRBD1|.
TGTGCCAGCAGTACCGGGACAGAGAACACTGAAGTTTTCTTT
CASSTGTENTEVFF
>TRBJ1-5|TRBV20-1|.|.
TGCAGTGCGGGAAGGGGTGGGCAGCAGCCCCAGCATTTT
CSAGRGGQQPQHF
>TRBJ2-3|TRBV25-1|TRBD2|few
TGTGCCAGCAGTGAATGGAGGGCGGGAGGGGATCCCATCACCACAGATACGCAGTATTTT
CASSEWRAGGDPITTDTQYF
>TRBJ2-7|TRBV29-1|TRBD2|few
TGCAGCGTTCTAGCGGGAGTTCAGTACGAGCAGTACTTC
CSVLAGVQYEQYF
>TRBJ2-7|TRBV6-1|.|.
TGTGCCAGCAGGGTTACAGGGCGGAACTACGAGCAGTACTTC
CASRVTGRNYEQYF
>TRBJ1-1|TRBV5-1|TRBD1|.
TGCGCCAGCAGCGTGGGACAGGAGAACACTGAAGCTTTCTTT
CASSVGQENTEAFF
>TRBJ2-7|TRBV7-2|TRBD1|.
TGTGCCAGCAGCTTAGGATTTGCAGGGGGAAGCTACGAGCAGTACTTC
CASSLGFAGGSYEQYF
>TRBJ2-5|TRBV12-3/TRBV12-4|TRBD1|few
TGTGCCAGCAGTCACTTACCGGGACAGGGCAGGGAGACCCAGTACTTC
CASSHLPGQGRETQYF
>TRBJ2-7|TRBV10-3|TRBD2|.
TGTGCCATCAGCCGACTAGCGGGAGGGGACAATGAGCAGTACTTC
CAISRLAGGDNEQYF
>TRBJ2-1|TRBV10-1|.|few
TGCGCCAGCAGTGGGGACTTGGCGGACCCCCCACCCCGGTACAATGAGCAGTTCTTC
CASSGDLADPPPRYNEQFF
>TRBJ2-1|TRBV4-1|TRBD2|.
TGCGCCAGCAGCCAAGATCGACTACTCTGGCGGGAGAGTCACAATGAGCAGTTCTTC
CASSQDRLLWRESHNEQFF
>TRBJ2-3|TRBV6-2/TRBV6-3|.|few
TGTGCCAGCAGTCGGTCGACGCCAGATACGCAGTATTTT
CASSRSTPDTQYF
>TRBJ1-6|TRBV2|.|.
TGTGCCAGCAGTGTCGGGTCACCCCCCCACTTT
CASSVGSPPHF
>TRBJ1-6|TRBV5-1|TRBD1|few
TGCGCCAGCAGCTGGATCGACAGGGGTAATTCACCCCTCCACTTT
CASSWIDRGNSPLHF
>TRBJ2-3|TRBV28|TRBD2|.
TGTGCCAGCAGACCGACTAGCGGGAGTTTAGCAGATACGCAGTATTTT
CASRPTSGSLADTQYF
>TRBJ2-7|TRBV20-1|TRBD1|few
TGCAGTGCTAGTGATGGACAGGGGTCGCTCTCCTACGAGCAGTACTTC
CSASDGQGSLSYEQYF
>TRBJ1-2|TRBV6-1|.|many
TGTGCCAGCAGTGAAATAGGCTATGGCTACACCTTC
CASSEIGYGYTF
>TRBJ2-7|TRBV28|TRBD2|.
TGTGCCAGCATTCCTTCTCTAGCGGGGTTCTACGAGCAGTACTTC
CASIPSLAGFYEQYF
>TRBJ1-4|TRBV7-9|TRBD1|few
TGTGCCAGCAGCTCGACAAGGGGGCGAACTAATGAAAAACTGTTTTTT
CASSSTRGRTNEKLFF
>TRBJ2-2|TRBV11-2|TRBD2|.
TGTGCCAGCAGCTTAGATCGAGTCACTAGCGGGAGAATCCGGGAGCTGTTTTTT
CASSLDRVTSGRIRELFF
>TRBJ2-5|TRBV5-1|TRBD1|.
TGCGCCAGCAGCGTGACAGGGGTCGAAGAGACCCAGTACTTC
CASSVTGVEETQYF
>TRBJ2-1|TRBV20-1|.|few
TGCAGTGCGTCTAGCCGACCCATTCAGCTGTACAATGAGCAGTTCTTC
CSASSRPIQLYNEQFF
>TRBJ1-6|TRBV4-2|.|.
TGTGCCAGCAGCCAAGGGGGGGGAAGCTCCTATAATTCACCCCTCCACTTT
CASSQGGGSSYNSPLHF
>TRBJ2-7|TRBV2|.|.
TGTGCCAGCAGTCGTCCCATGCGCTACGAGCAGTACTTC
CASSRPMRYEQYF
>TRBJ1-2|TRBV10-3|.|.
TGTGCCATCAGTGAGGGATTAGGGGATAACTATGGCTACACCTTC
CAISEGLGDNYGYTF
>TRBJ2-3|TRBV2|.|.
TGTGCCAGCAGTGATCTCGGGTCTAGCACAGATACGCAGTATTTT
CASSDLGSSTDTQYF
>TRBJ2-5|TRBV5-1|TRBD2|.
TGCGCCAGCAGCCCAAGGACTAGCGGGAGTATGCCAAAGACCCAGTACTTC
CASSPRTSGSMPKTQYF
>TRBJ2-7|TRBV2|.|.
TGTGCCAGCAGTGAAGCGCTTAGCGGAAGCTCCTACAATGAGCAGTACTTC
CASSEALSGSSYNEQYF
>TRBJ1-6|TRBV20-1|.|.
TGCAGTGCTAGAGATCTCGCTGGGGGTAATTCACCCCTCCACTTT
CSARDLAGGNSPLHF
>TRBJ2-1|TRBV5-1|TRBD2|once
TGCGCCAGCAGCCGTTGGACTAGCGGGTACTACAATGAGCAGTTCTTC
CASSRWTSGYYNEQFF
>TRBJ2-1|TRBV5-1|.|few
TGCGCCAGCAGCTTGACGGGGATTTACAATGAGCAGTTCTTC
CASSLTGIYNEQFF
>TRBJ2-6|TRBV20-1|.|few
TGCAGTGCTCGCCCCGGGGTCCTAAACTCTGGGGCCAACGTCCTGACTTTC
CSARPGVLNSGANVLTF
>TRBJ2-3|TRBV7-2|.|few
TGTGCCAGCAGACAGGCCCGGGGCCCAGATACGCAGTATTTT
CASRQARGPDTQYF
>TRBJ1-5|TRBV29-1|.|few
TGCAGCGTTGAAGGCAGGGAAGGACAGCCCCAGCATTTT
CSVEGREGQPQHF
>TRBJ2-3|TRBV7-9|TRBD2|many
TGTGCCAGCAGCTCGAAACTAGCGGCACGCACAGATACGCAGTATTTT
CASSSKLAARTDTQYF
>TRBJ2-3|TRBV3-1|TRBD2|many
TGTGCCAGCAGCCAACTAGCGGGCACAGATACGCAGTATTTT
CASSQLAGTDTQYF
>TRBJ2-1|TRBV4-2|TRBD2|.
TGTGCCAGCAGCCAGAGGACTAGCGTTGGGACCCAGTTCTTC
CASSQRTSVGTQFF
>TRBJ2-1|TRBV9|.|.
TGTGCCAGCAGCGTAGCTAGAGGCGGGGATGCTAGCTCCTACAATGGGCAGTTCTTC
CASSVARGGDASSYNGQFF
>TRBJ1-2|TRBV12-3/TRBV12-4|.|once
TGTGCCAGCAGTTTTAGGCAGGGCGGCACCTTC
CASSFRQGGTF
>TRBJ2-5|TRBV18|.|few
TGTGCCGGCTCACCAAAGGGAGAGACCCAGTACTTC
CAGSPKGETQYF
>TRBJ2-7|TRBV20-1|.|.
TGCAGTGCTAACTCCGGGGCCTACGAGCAGTACTTC
CSANSGAYEQYF
>TRBJ2-1|TRBV14|TRBD2|.
TGTGCCAGCAGCCAAGTAGGGACTAGCAGGGTCGGTGAGCAGTTCTTC
CASSQVGTSRVGEQFF
>TRBJ2-7|TRBV20-1|.|.
TGCAGTGCTGGCGGACTCGTAACCTCCTACGAGCAGTACTTC
CSAGGLVTSYEQYF